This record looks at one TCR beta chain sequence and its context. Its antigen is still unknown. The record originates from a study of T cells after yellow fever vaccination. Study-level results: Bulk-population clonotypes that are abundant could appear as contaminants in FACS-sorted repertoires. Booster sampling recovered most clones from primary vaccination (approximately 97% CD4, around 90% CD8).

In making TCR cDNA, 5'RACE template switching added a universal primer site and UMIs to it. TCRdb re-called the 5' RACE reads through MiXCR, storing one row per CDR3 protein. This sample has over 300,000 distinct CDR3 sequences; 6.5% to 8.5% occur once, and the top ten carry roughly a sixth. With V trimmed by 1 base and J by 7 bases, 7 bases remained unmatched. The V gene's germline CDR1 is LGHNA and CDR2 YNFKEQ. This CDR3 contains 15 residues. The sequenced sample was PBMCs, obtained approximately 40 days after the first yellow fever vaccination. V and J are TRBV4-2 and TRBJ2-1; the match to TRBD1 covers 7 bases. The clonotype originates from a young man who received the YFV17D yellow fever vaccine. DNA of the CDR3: TGTGCCAGCAGCCAAGGGGCGGACAGGCCTAATGAGCAGTTCTTC. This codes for CASSQGADRPNEQFF.